Below are 2 T cell receptor beta chains sequenced from a single sample in a study of blood T cell repertoires in COVID-19. Clones were sequenced by immunoSEQ multiplex PCR, and TCRdb holds only the in-frame ones, with some missing. The sample contains about 170,000 clones, 70% to 90% of which appear only once. Sequencing was performed on peripheral blood. The receptors here all came from a man aged 60 to 69 who had recovered from COVID-19.

The chain combines TRBV30 with TRBJ1-2; the D gene is possibly TRBD1 (6 bases). The germline CDR1 and CDR2 sequences are GTSNPN and SVGIG (reference sequence). The CDR3 has 12 amino acids. V lost 1 base to trimming and J lost 7 bases, with 10 bases between them. The CDR3: CAWSAGAGGYTF. The CDR3 nucleotides read TGTGCCTGGAGTGCAGGGGCGGGTGGCTACACCTTC. Complete variable domain (other parts from reference TRBV30 and TRBJ1-2): SQTIHQWPATLVQPVGSPLSLECTVEGTSNPNLYWYRQAAGRGLQLLFYSVGIGQISSEVPQNLSASRPQDRQFILSSKKLLLSDSGFYLCAWSAGAGGYTFGSGTRLTVV.

The chain combines TRBV6-5 with TRBJ2-1; TRBD2 matches at 8 bases. The germline V gene encodes CDR1 MNHEY and CDR2 SVGAGI. The CDR3 totals 15 residues. With 6 bases clipped from V and 3 bases from J, the junction kept 7 bases outside the gene matches. CDR3 sequence: CASSRGGLNYNEQFF. As DNA, the CDR3 is TGTGCCAGCAGCCGCGGGGGGCTCAACTACAATGAGCAGTTCTTC.